The clone carrying this TCR beta chain has a handful of counts. This record belongs to a study of response to subunit inactivated influenza vaccine. TCRdb independently ran MiXCR on the RT-PCR reads; one entry per CDR3 protein. The data contain roughly 500,000 distinct CDR3 sequences, about 15% of them singletons. Here the sequenced sample was CD4+ T cells sorted from PBMCs, taken about 23 months after vaccination. The receptor's source is a man between 50 and 75 years old who received an inactivated influenza vaccine.

CDR3 coding DNA: TGTGCCAGCAGTCGAACGGCTAGCAGCTCCTACGAGCAGTACTTC. Its translation is CASSRTASSSYEQYF. J is TRBJ2-7 and V is TRBV27; possible D gene TRBD2, 5 bases. The CDR3 covers 15 residues. The V end was cut by 5 bases, the J end by 0 bases, with 14 bases between. The germline V gene has CDR1 MNHEY and CDR2 SMNVEV (reference sequence).